This T cell receptor (beta chain) was obtained from a study of blood T cell repertoires in COVID-19. The overall study: Some COVID-19 samples were acute and others convalescent; all came from the United States, Italy and Spain. Nucleic acid was either cDNA or gDNA, and it came from T cells, B-cell-depleted T cells, or PBMCs.

The cohort comprised adults aged 18 to 89 years residing in about two dozen US areas. Cohorts were assigned according to the clinical history that participants reported. A single count supports this clone. Germline assignment: CDR1 SGHNT and CDR2 YYREEE (reference sequence). V lost 0 bases, J lost 5 bases, and 8 bases stayed unmatched. The CDR3 is 15 amino acids. Data came from immunoSEQ multiplex PCR; TCRdb stores just in-frame clones and leaves some out. The sample records 100,000 to 150,000 clones, under 90% being singletons. The chain uses TRBV5-4 and TRBJ2-7, with 7 positions matching TRBD1. The sequence came from a man aged 40-49 years with acute COVID-19. Source material: PBMCs or T cells enriched from blood (not recorded which). The CDR3 protein is CASSLDLDRKDEQYF. The CDR3 region has the DNA TGTGCCAGCAGCTTGGACCTGGACAGGAAGGACGAGCAGTACTTC.